These T cell receptor beta chains were read from a single sample in a study of shared clonotypes between healthy human individuals. TCRdb's table, derived via immunoSEQ multiplex PCR, lists solely in-frame clones and lacks some. Counted here are about 2.4 million clones, 80% to 95% occurring once; the ten biggest clones make up approximately 0.35%. The specimen was naive CD4+ T cells from PBMCs. The receptors originated from a man aged 18 to 30 in good health. Some clones in this sample may be carry-over from other donors' samples. The CDR3 runs from the conserved cysteine through the conserved F or W. A D gene is named only where the DNA matches it firmly. Where a row states a size, it is once, few, many or the class of an expanded clone; other rows omit it.

j_call v_call clone_size d_call cdr3_aa cdr3_nt
TRBJ1-2 TRBV6-5 NA NA CASSPTGLAGYTF TGTGCCAGCAGTCCAACCGGGCTGGCTGGCTACACCTTC
TRBJ2-3 TRBV9 NA NA CASSVRGGESDTQYF TGTGCCAGCAGCGTAAGGGGGGGAGAGTCCGATACGCAGTATTTT
TRBJ2-6 TRBV7-3 NA NA CASSLGVRGAGANVLTF TGTGCCAGCAGCTTAGGGGTTCGAGGGGCTGGGGCCAACGTCCTGACTTTC
TRBJ2-7 TRBV19 NA NA CASSSFSSSGSYEQYF TGTGCCAGTAGTTCATTTTCTTCTTCTGGGTCCTACGAGCAGTACTTC
TRBJ1-2 TRBV5-4 NA NA CASSRPQSHGYTF TGTGCCAGCAGCCGACCTCAGTCTCATGGCTACACCTTC
TRBJ2-7 TRBV4-2 NA NA CASSQPGGLYEQYF TGTGCCAGCAGCCAACCGGGGGGCCTATACGAGCAGTACTTC
TRBJ2-3 TRBV5-4 once NA CASSFEGLPADTQYF TGTGCCAGCAGCTTTGAGGGGTTACCCGCAGATACGCAGTATTTT
TRBJ2-7 TRBV5-1 NA TRBD1 CASSLVGDRSYEQYF TGCGCCAGCAGCTTGGTTGGGGACAGGTCCTACGAGCAGTACTTC
TRBJ2-1 TRBV7-2 once NA CASSLVSDSYNEQFF TGTGCCAGCAGCTTAGTTTCGGATTCCTACAATGAGCAGTTCTTC
TRBJ2-1 TRBV28 NA NA CASSPPRSRNEQFF TGTGCCAGCAGTCCCCCTCGCTCCAGGAATGAGCAGTTCTTC
TRBJ2-7 TRBV7-7 NA TRBD2 CASSPSSGSYEQYF TGTGCCAGCAGCCCCTCTAGCGGGTCCTACGAGCAGTACTTC
TRBJ2-3 TRBV6-1 NA NA CASSGRGSGSGDTQYF TGTGCCAGCAGTGGGCGTGGCTCGGGGTCCGGAGATACGCAGTATTTT
TRBJ2-3 TRBV11-2 NA NA CASSLDRFSDTQYF TGTGCCAGCAGCTTAGACCGTTTTTCAGATACGCAGTATTTT
TRBJ2-7 TRBV6-1 NA NA CASSLGYEQYF TGTGCCAGCAGTCTCGGGTACGAGCAGTACTTC
TRBJ2-7 TRBV11-2 once NA CASSRRPNGYEQYF TGTGCCAGCAGCCGCCGGCCCAACGGCTACGAGCAGTACTTC
TRBJ2-3 TRBV5-4 NA NA CASSQPGTSRDTQYF TGTGCCAGCAGCCAACCTGGGACATCAAGAGATACGCAGTATTTT
TRBJ2-7 TRBV11-2 NA NA CASSLQGLYEQYF TGTGCCAGCAGCTTACAGGGCCTCTACGAGCAGTACTTC
TRBJ2-5 TRBV18 NA TRBD1 CASSPDRGMLETQYF TGTGCCAGCTCCCCCGACAGGGGTATGTTGGAGACCCAGTACTTC
TRBJ2-7 TRBV28 NA NA CASSQGIYEQYF TGTGCCAGCAGCCAGGGAATATACGAGCAGTACTTC
TRBJ2-1 TRBV7-9 NA NA CASTYNTDFDEQFF TGTGCCAGCACCTATAATACGGACTTTGATGAGCAGTTCTTC
TRBJ2-7 TRBV5-4 NA NA CASSLGIGSEQYF TGTGCCAGCAGCTTGGGTATTGGGTCCGAGCAGTACTTC
TRBJ1-2 TRBV6-5 NA NA CASTLGLGVGGYTF TGTGCCAGCACTTTGGGGCTCGGGGTGGGTGGCTACACCTTC
TRBJ2-7 TRBV7-9 NA NA CASSSQGGSYEQYF TGTGCCAGCAGCTCCCAGGGGGGATCCTACGAGCAGTACTTC
TRBJ2-1 TRBV5-1 NA NA CASNGDGYNEQFF TGCGCCAGCAACGGAGATGGATACAATGAGCAGTTCTTC
TRBJ2-1 TRBV28 NA TRBD2 CASSSSGRDNEQFF TGTGCCAGCAGTTCTAGCGGGAGGGACAATGAGCAGTTCTTC
TRBJ1-2 TRBV30 NA NA CAWSVLGGYTF TGTGCCTGGAGTGTACTCGGGGGCTACACCTTC
TRBJ1-2 TRBV21-1 NA NA CASSAHVRDSHLYGYTF TGTGCCAGCAGCGCCCATGTCAGGGACAGCCACCTCTATGGCTACACCTTC
TRBJ2-7 TRBV18 NA NA CASSPPSKSYEQYF TGTGCCAGCTCACCACCTTCGAAGTCCTACGAGCAGTACTTC
TRBJ2-3 TRBV6-1 NA NA CASSEPGHSTDTQYF TGTGCCAGCAGTGAACCCGGCCACAGCACAGATACGCAGTATTTT
TRBJ2-3 TRBV11-2 NA NA CASSSQGSIGGTQYF TGTGCCAGCAGCTCTCAGGGGTCCATAGGAGGTACGCAGTATTTT
TRBJ2-3 TRBV6-5 NA NA CASSYSETDTQYF TGTGCCAGCAGTTACTCTGAAACAGATACGCAGTATTTT
TRBJ2-1 TRBV28 NA NA CASSSNLQEQFF TGTGCCAGCAGTTCAAACCTACAGGAGCAGTTCTTC
TRBJ2-7 TRBV5-8 NA NA CASSPPQPLWEQYF TGTGCCAGCAGCCCCCCCCAACCACTCTGGGAGCAGTACTTC
TRBJ2-2 TRBV12-5 NA NA CASGFNLGSLRTGELFF TGTGCTAGTGGTTTTAATCTCGGGAGTTTGAGGACCGGGGAGCTGTTTTTT
TRBJ2-5 TRBV29-1 NA NA CSVYRDLQETQYF TGCAGCGTATACCGGGACTTACAAGAGACCCAGTACTTC
TRBJ2-3 TRBV18 NA TRBD1 CASSPPGQGRADTQYF TGTGCCAGCTCACCGCCGGGACAGGGGCGGGCAGATACGCAGTATTTT
TRBJ2-3 TRBV29-1 NA TRBD2 CSVGTSGIPDTQYF TGCAGCGTCGGGACTAGCGGGATCCCAGATACGCAGTATTTT
TRBJ2-3 TRBV6-4 NA NA CASSDLAGASTDTQYF TGTGCCAGCAGTGACCTGGCGGGCGCTAGCACAGATACGCAGTATTTT
TRBJ1-4 TRBV27 NA NA CASSAVGEKLFF TGTGCCAGCAGTGCAGTGGGGGAAAAACTGTTTTTT
TRBJ2-7 TRBV5-1 NA TRBD2 CASRPGTSVYEQYF TGCGCCAGCAGGCCCGGGACTAGTGTCTACGAGCAGTACTTC
TRBJ2-5 TRBV6-1 NA NA CASSMMYETQYF TGTGCCTCCTCCATGATGTATGAGACCCAGTACTTC
TRBJ1-1 TRBV28 NA NA CASSFVGGDTEAFF TGTGCCAGCAGTTTCGTCGGTGGGGACACTGAAGCTTTCTTT
TRBJ1-3 TRBV5-5 NA NA CASSLAPDSSGNTIYF TGTGCCAGCAGCTTGGCCCCGGATAGCTCTGGAAACACCATATATTTT